This section outlines one T cell receptor (beta chain) sequence together with its context. Its antigen remains unknown. When sampled, the donors appeared nominally healthy, though they likely had unrecorded immune exposures. The sample belongs to a study of cytomegalovirus exposure and HLA in healthy donors. General observations from the study: Several of the most significant clusters were apparently associated with common viral pathogens in a later analysis. Using a false discovery rate of 0.05, a later analysis showed that 15,000 to 20,000 TCR beta sequences were associated with HLA alleles.

CDR1 is MNHNY, CDR2 SVGAGI, per germline (reference sequence). Trimming removed 4 bases from V and 3 bases from J, with 10 bases in between. This CDR3 comprises 15 residues. The PCR had 60 Vbeta and 13 Jbeta primers. TCRdb's table, derived via immunoSEQ multiplex PCR, lists solely in-frame clones and lacks some. With around 50,000 clones in the sample, the ten largest clones hold approximately 11%. The sample was PBMCs. The sequence was collected from a woman aged 50 to 60 in good health and CMV-seropositive. The chain carries TRBV6-6 and TRBJ2-6; D might be TRBD1 (6 bases). The CDR3 DNA reads as TGTGCCAGCAGTTCTCAGGGGCTTGGGGCCAACGTCCTGACTTTC. Protein product: CASSSQGLGANVLTF.